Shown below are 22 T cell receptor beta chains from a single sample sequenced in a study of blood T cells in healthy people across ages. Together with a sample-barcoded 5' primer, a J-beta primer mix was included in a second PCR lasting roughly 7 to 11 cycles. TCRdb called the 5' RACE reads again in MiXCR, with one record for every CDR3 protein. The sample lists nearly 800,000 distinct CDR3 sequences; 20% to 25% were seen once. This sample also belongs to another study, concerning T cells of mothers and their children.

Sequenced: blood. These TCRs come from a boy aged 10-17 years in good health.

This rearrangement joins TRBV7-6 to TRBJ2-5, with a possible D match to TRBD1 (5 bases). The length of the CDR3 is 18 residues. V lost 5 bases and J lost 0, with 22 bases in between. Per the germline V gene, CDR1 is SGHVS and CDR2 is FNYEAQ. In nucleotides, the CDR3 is TGTGCCAGCAGCCTAGGGGTCCCGGGCAGCTCGTACCAAGAGACCCAGTACTTC. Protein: CASSLGVPGSSYQETQYF.

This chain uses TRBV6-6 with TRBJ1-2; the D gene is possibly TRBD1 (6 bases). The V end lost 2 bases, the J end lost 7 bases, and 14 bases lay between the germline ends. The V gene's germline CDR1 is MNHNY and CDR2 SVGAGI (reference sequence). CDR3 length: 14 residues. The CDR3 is CASSYGGGKPGYTF. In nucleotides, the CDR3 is TGTGCCAGCAGTTACGGAGGGGGAAAACCTGGCTACACCTTC.

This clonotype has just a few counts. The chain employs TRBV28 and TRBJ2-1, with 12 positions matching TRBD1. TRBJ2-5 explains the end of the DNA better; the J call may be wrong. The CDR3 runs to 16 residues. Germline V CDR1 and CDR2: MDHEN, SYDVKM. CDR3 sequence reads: CASSFSGTGGRETQYF. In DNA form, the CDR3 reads TGTGCCAGCAGTTTTTCCGGGACAGGGGGCAGGGAGACCCAGTACTTC.

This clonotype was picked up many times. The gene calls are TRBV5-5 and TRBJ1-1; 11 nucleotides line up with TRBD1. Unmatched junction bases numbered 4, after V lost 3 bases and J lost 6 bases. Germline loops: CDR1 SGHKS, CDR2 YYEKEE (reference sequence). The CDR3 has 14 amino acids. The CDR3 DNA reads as TGTGCCAGCAGCTCGGGACAGGGGGTTCCTGAAGCTTTCTTT. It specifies CASSSGQGVPEAFF.

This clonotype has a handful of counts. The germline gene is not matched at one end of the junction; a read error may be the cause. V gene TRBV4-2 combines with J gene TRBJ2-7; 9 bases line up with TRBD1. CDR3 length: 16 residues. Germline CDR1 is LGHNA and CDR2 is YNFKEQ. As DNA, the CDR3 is TGTGCCAACAGCCAACCCAAGGACAGGGGTAAGGACGAGCAGTACTTC. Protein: CANSQPKDRGKDEQYF.

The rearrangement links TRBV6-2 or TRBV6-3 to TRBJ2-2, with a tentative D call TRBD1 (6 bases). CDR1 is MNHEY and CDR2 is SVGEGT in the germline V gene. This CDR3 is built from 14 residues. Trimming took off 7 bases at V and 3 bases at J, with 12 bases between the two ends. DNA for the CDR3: TGTGCCAGCACCAACAGGGTTTACACCGGGGAGCTGTTTTTT. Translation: CASTNRVYTGELFF.

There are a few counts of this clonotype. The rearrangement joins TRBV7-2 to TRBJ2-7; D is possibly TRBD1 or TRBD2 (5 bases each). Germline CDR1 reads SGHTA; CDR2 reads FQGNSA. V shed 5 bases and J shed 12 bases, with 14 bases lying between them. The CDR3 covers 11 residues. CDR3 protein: CASSLGPELYF. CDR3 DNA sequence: TGTGCCAGCAGCCTGGGACCAGAATTGTACTTC.

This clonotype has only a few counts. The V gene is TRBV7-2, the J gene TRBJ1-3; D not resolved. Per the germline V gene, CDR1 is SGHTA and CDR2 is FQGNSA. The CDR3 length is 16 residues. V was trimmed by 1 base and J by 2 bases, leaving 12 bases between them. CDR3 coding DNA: TGTGCCAGCAGCTTAGGCCCGCCGGTAACTGGAAACACCATATATTTT. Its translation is CASSLGPPVTGNTIYF.

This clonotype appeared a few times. The CDR3 DNA sequence: TGTGCCAGCTTCCACAGGCAGGCCTACGAGCAGTACTTC. As protein: CASFHRQAYEQYF. V is TRBV28 and J is TRBJ2-7, with D possibly TRBD1 on 5 matching bases. Trimming cost V 8 bases and J 2 bases, with 13 bases left between them. Germline CDR1 is MDHEN and CDR2 is SYDVKM. This CDR3 contains 13 residues.

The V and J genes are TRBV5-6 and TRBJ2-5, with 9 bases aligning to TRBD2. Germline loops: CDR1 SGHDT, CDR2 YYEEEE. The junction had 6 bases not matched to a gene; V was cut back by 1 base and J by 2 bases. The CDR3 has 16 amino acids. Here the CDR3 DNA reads TGTGCCAGCAGCTTGTTTTCTAGCGGGATTCAAGAGACCCAGTACTTC. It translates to CASSLFSSGIQETQYF.

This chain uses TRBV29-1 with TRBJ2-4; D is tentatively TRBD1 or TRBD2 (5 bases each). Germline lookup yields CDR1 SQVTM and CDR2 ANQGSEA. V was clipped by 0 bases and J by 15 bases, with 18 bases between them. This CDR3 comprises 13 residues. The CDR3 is CSVEEFRDSGRYF. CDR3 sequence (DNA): TGCAGCGTTGAAGAATTTCGAGACTCGGGACGGTACTTC.

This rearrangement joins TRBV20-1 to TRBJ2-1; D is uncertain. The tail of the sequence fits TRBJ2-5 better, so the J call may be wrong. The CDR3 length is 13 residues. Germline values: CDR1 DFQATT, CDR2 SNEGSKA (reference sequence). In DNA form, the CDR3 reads TGCAGTGCTAGAGCCCCCGCAGCAGCGACCCAGTACTTC. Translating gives CSARAPAAATQYF.

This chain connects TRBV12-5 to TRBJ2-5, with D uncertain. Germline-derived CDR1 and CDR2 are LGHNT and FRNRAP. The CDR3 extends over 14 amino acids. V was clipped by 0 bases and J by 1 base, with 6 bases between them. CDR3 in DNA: TGTGCTAGTGGTTTGGTGGCAGCCCAAGAGACCCAGTACTTC. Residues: CASGLVAAQETQYF.

In DNA, the CDR3 is TGTGCCAGCAGCTTAGAGACAGGGGCCAGGACAAACATTCAGTACTTC. Encoded protein: CASSLETGARTNIQYF. This chain joins TRBV7-2 and TRBJ2-4; 8 bases fit TRBD1. There are 16 residues in the CDR3. From germline, CDR1 is SGHTA and CDR2 FQGNSA. The trim removed 1 base at V and 6 bases at J, leaving 8 bases unmatched. The full variable domain, rest sourced from reference TRBV7-2 and TRBJ2-4, is GAGVSQSPSNKVTEKGKDVELRCDPISGHTALYWYRQSLGQGLEFLIYFQGNSAPDKSGLPSDRFSAERTGGSVSTLTIQRTQQEDSAVYLCASSLETGARTNIQYFGAGTRLSVL.

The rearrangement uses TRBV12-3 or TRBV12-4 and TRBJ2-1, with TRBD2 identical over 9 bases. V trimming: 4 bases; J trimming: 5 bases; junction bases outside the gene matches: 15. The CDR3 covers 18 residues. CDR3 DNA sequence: TGTGCCAGCAGTTCCAAGAGGAGGGGACTAGCACCTAACAATGAGCAGTTCTTC. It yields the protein CASSSKRRGLAPNNEQFF.

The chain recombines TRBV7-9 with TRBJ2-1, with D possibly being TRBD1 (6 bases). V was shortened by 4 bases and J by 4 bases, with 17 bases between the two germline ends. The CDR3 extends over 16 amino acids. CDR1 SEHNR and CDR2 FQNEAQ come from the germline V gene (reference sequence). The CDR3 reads CASSSYRTAGYNEQFF. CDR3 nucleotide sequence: TGTGCCAGCAGCTCCTATCGGACAGCCGGTTACAATGAGCAGTTCTTC.

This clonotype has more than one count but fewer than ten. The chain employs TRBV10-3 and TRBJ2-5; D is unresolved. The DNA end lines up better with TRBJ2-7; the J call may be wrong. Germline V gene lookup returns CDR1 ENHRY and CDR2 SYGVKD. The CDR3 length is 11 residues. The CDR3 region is CAISGTSEQYF. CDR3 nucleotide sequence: TGTGCCATCAGTGGGACGAGCGAGCAGTACTTC.

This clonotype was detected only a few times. The CDR3 DNA reads as TGTGCCAGCAGTTATGGGACAGGGGCTTCACCCCTCCACTTT. The encoded protein is CASSYGTGASPLHF. The chain is built from TRBV6-6 and TRBJ1-6, with 10 bases identical to TRBD1. CDR3 length equals 14 residues. After removal of 3 bases from V and 9 bases from J, the junction contained 2 bases not matched to a gene. The V gene's germline CDR1 is MNHNY and CDR2 SVGAGI (reference sequence).

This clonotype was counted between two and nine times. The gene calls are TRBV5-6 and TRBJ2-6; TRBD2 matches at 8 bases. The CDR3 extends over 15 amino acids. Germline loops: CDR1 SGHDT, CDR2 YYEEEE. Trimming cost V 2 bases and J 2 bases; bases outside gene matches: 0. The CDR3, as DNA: TGTGCCAGCAGCTTTAGCGGGGCTGGGGCCAACGTCCTGACTTTC. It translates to CASSFSGAGANVLTF.

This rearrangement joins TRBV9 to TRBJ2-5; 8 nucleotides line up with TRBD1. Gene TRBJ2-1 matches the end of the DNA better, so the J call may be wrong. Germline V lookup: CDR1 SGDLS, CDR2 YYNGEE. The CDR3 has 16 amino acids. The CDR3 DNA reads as TGTGCCAGCAGCGCCCGCGGACAGGGAGGAGGCAATGAGCAGTTCTTC. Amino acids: CASSARGQGGGNEQFF.

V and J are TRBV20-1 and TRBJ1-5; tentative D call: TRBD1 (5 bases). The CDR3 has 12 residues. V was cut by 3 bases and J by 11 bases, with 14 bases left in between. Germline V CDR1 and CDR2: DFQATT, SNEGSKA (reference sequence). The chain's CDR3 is CSASSRELTQHF. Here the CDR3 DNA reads TGCAGTGCTAGCTCCAGGGAGTTGACCCAGCATTTT.

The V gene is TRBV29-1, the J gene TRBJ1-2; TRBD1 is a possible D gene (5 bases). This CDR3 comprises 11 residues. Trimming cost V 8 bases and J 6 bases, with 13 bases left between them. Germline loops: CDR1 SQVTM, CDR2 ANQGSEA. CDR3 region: CSTPGGDGYTF. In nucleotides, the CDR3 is TGCAGCACCCCCGGGGGAGATGGCTACACCTTC. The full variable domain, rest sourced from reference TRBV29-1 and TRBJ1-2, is SAVISQKPSRDICQRGTSLTIQCQVDSQVTMMFWYRQQPGQSLTLIATANQGSEATYESGFVIDKFPISRPNLTFSTLTVSNMSPEDSSIYLCSTPGGDGYTFGSGTRLTVV.